One sample yielded the 18 T cell receptor beta chains listed below, sequenced in a study of blood T cell repertoires in COVID-19. Profiled with immunoSEQ multiplex PCR; TCRdb holds only in-frame clones, not every one. The sample yields some 330,000 clones, around 87% seen once. Input material: PBMCs or T cells enriched from blood (not recorded which). All receptors derive from a middle-aged man in a cohort exposed to, infected with or recovered from COVID-19 (not recorded which).

This clone was recorded once. The rearrangement joins TRBV2 to TRBJ1-1; TRBD1 aligns across 10 bases. The germline CDR1 and CDR2 sequences are SNHLY and FYNNEI. CDR3 size: 12 residues. With V trimmed by 11 bases and J by 4 bases, 4 bases remained unmatched. CDR3 region: CASGTGATEAFF. CDR3 nucleotides: TGTGCCTCCGGGACAGGGGCCACTGAAGCTTTCTTT. Full variable domain (outside the CDR3, taken from reference TRBV2 and TRBJ1-1): EPEVTQTPSHQVTQMGQEVILRCVPISNHLYFYWYRQILGQKVEFLVSFYNNEISEKSEIFDDQFSVERPDGSNFTLKIRSTKLEDSAMYFCASGTGATEAFFGQGTRLTVV.

The V gene is TRBV6-1, the J gene TRBJ2-7; D is unclear. This CDR3 contains 15 residues. Trimming pared 2 bases from V and 2 bases from J, leaving 13 bases between. Germline CDR1 MNHNS, CDR2 SASEGT. In DNA form, the CDR3 reads TGTGCCAGCAGTGAACGGCAGGATAATCCCTACGAGCAGTACTTC. It is translated as CASSERQDNPYEQYF.

The chain recombines TRBV14 with TRBJ2-5; 8 nucleotides align to TRBD1. V shed 1 base and J 5 bases; nucleotides not matched to a gene: 6. The CDR3 covers 15 residues. The germline V gene has CDR1 SGHDN and CDR2 FVKESK. CDR3 sequence reads: CASSQARGRFETQYF. The CDR3 DNA is TGTGCCAGCAGCCAAGCCAGGGGGCGCTTTGAGACCCAGTACTTC. The variable domain in full, completed from reference TRBV14 and TRBJ2-5, reads EAGVTQFPSHSVIEKGQTVTLRCDPISGHDNLYWYRRVMGKEIKFLLHFVKESKQDESGMPNNRFLAERTGGTYSTLKVQPAELEDSGVYFCASSQARGRFETQYFGPGTRLLVL.

The chain carries TRBV30 and TRBJ2-7; 12 bases align to TRBD2. CDR3 size: 14 residues. Germline CDR1 reads GTSNPN; CDR2 reads SVGIG (reference sequence). J lost 6 bases, V lost 0 bases, and 3 bases had no gene match. The CDR3 nucleotides read TGTGCCTGGAGTGTACTAGCGGGAGGAGGCGAGCAGTACTTC. It yields the protein CAWSVLAGGGEQYF.

The rearrangement links TRBV6-5 to TRBJ2-1; TRBD1 matches 7 bases. After removal of 7 bases from V and 4 bases from J, the junction contained 4 bases not matched to a gene. The CDR3 is 13 amino acids. In germline, CDR1 is MNHEY, CDR2 SVGAGI. CDR3 amino acids: CASNTGVYNEQFF. CDR3 nucleotides: TGTGCCAGCAACACAGGGGTGTACAATGAGCAGTTCTTC.

This chain links TRBV27 with TRBJ2-7; TRBD1 might be the D (5 bases). CDR3 length equals 13 residues. V lost 5 bases to trimming and J lost 2 bases, with 10 bases between them. The germline gives CDR1 MNHEY, CDR2 SMNVEV (reference sequence). DNA for the CDR3: TGTGCCAGCAGTGCGACAGCTACCTACGAGCAGTACTTC. Translated: CASSATATYEQYF.

This chain uses TRBV6-5 with TRBJ2-1; D is possibly TRBD2 (5 bases). V shed 6 bases and J shed 0 bases, with 12 bases lying between them. The CDR3 runs to 15 residues. Germline CDR1 reads MNHEY; CDR2 reads SVGAGI. The CDR3, as DNA: TGTGCCAGCAGCCTAGAGGGTAGCTCCTACAATGAGCAGTTCTTC. This translates into CASSLEGSSYNEQFF.

The chain carries TRBV3-1 (or the pseudogene TRBV3-2) and TRBJ2-2; maybe TRBD1 (6 bases). CDR3 length: 17 amino acids. Looked up from germline, CDR1 is LGHDT and CDR2 is YNNKEL (reference sequence). The ends were cut back, 1 base at V and 0 bases at J, with 12 bases in the middle. The CDR3 region is CASSQAGQRANTGELFF. CDR3 bases: TGTGCCAGCAGCCAAGCAGGACAGAGAGCGAACACCGGGGAGCTGTTTTTT.

This sequence joins TRBV4-1 and TRBJ1-1; tentative D call: TRBD1 (6 bases). The V end was cut by 3 bases, the J end by 5 bases, with 13 bases between. The CDR3 sequence is 14 residues long. The germline V gene encodes CDR1 MGHRA and CDR2 YSYEKL. The chain's CDR3 is CASSQGGGGTEAFF. In DNA, the CDR3 is TGCGCCAGCAGCCAGGGAGGGGGAGGGACTGAAGCTTTCTTT.

The rearrangement uses TRBV27 and TRBJ1-1; 8 bases fit TRBD1. In germline, CDR1 is MNHEY, CDR2 SMNVEV (reference sequence). The CDR3 totals 15 residues. J was trimmed by 4 bases and V by 2 bases; bases with no gene match: 6. As DNA, the CDR3 is TGTGCCAGCAGTTTACTCAGGGGGCCCGCCACTGAAGCTTTCTTT. This translates into CASSLLRGPATEAFF.

Here the CDR3 reads CASSRGLAVLNEQFF. The CDR3 DNA follows: TGTGCCAGCAGCCGGGGACTAGCGGTCCTAAATGAGCAGTTCTTC. The rearrangement uses TRBV14 and TRBJ2-1; TRBD2 aligns across 11 bases. Germline V gene data show CDR1 as SGHDN and CDR2 as FVKESK. This CDR3 contains 15 residues. The trim removed 4 bases at V and 7 bases at J, leaving 6 bases unmatched. The complete variable domain, with remaining parts taken from reference TRBV14 and TRBJ2-1, reads EAGVTQFPSHSVIEKGQTVTLRCDPISGHDNLYWYRRVMGKEIKFLLHFVKESKQDESGMPNNRFLAERTGGTYSTLKVQPAELEDSGVYFCASSRGLAVLNEQFFGPGTRLTVL.

This clone was seen just once. The CDR3 nucleotides read TGCGCCAGCAGCTTGGACTCCCCGAAAGACGAGCAGTACTTC. Its protein product is CASSLDSPKDEQYF. This chain joins TRBV5-1 and TRBJ2-7, with D hard to call. V dropped 0 bases and J dropped 5 bases, with 12 bases sitting between them. The CDR3 sequence is 14 residues long. Germline loops: CDR1 SGHRS, CDR2 YFSETQ.

The chain employs TRBV2 and TRBJ2-3; D not resolved. With 4 bases removed from V and 8 bases from J, the gap between germline ends came to 13 bases. CDR3 length equals 13 residues. Germline assignment: CDR1 SNHLY and CDR2 FYNNEI. Here the CDR3 DNA reads TGTGCCAGCAGTGGACCGGAGAAAGTTACGCAGTATTTT. Protein sequence: CASSGPEKVTQYF. The complete variable domain, with remaining parts taken from reference TRBV2 and TRBJ2-3, reads EPEVTQTPSHQVTQMGQEVILRCVPISNHLYFYWYRQILGQKVEFLVSFYNNEISEKSEIFDDQFSVERPDGSNFTLKIRSTKLEDSAMYFCASSGPEKVTQYFGPGTRLTVL.

The chain is built from TRBV27 and TRBJ2-5; 9 bases fit TRBD1. CDR1 MNHEY and CDR2 SMNVEV come from the germline V gene (reference sequence). This CDR3 spans 16 amino acids. V was clipped by 2 bases and J by 5 bases; unmatched bases: 9. Written as DNA, the CDR3 is TGTGCCAGCAGTTTAACCTTAGACAGGGGGGTTGAGACCCAGTACTTC. This translates into CASSLTLDRGVETQYF.

The rearrangement links TRBV6-5 to TRBJ2-7; D call uncertain. This CDR3 contains 13 residues. Germline V gene data show CDR1 as MNHEY and CDR2 as SVGAGI. Trimming left V 6 bases short and J 3 bases short, with 12 bases between. CDR3 in DNA: TGTGCCAGCAGCCTCCATAGCAACTACGAGCAGTACTTC. Its translation: CASSLHSNYEQYF.

This rearrangement joins TRBV30 to TRBJ1-2, with D unclear. This CDR3 is 13 amino acids long. Germline-derived CDR1 and CDR2 are GTSNPN and SVGIG (reference sequence). The V end was cut by 3 bases, the J end by 4 bases, with 12 bases between. CDR3 DNA: TGTGCCTGGAGCCGGGGAGGGTCCTATGGCTACACCTTC. Its protein is CAWSRGGSYGYTF.

A single count supports this clone. This chain uses TRBV5-1 with TRBJ2-2; D possibly corresponds to TRBD1 (6 bases). Trimming cost V 0 bases and J 7 bases, with 13 bases left between them. CDR3 length: 15 residues. In germline, CDR1 is SGHRS, CDR2 YFSETQ. The CDR3 here is CASSLAQGLGGELFF. In DNA, the CDR3 is TGCGCCAGCAGCTTGGCTCAGGGGCTAGGCGGGGAGCTGTTTTTT.

The V call is TRBV19, the J call TRBJ1-1; D not resolved. The V end lost 5 bases, the J end lost 3 bases, and 10 bases lay between the germline ends. Germline V gene lookup returns CDR1 LNHDA and CDR2 SQIVND (reference sequence). The CDR3 covers 13 residues. The CDR3 nucleotides are TGTGCCAGTAGTTTTAGCCGGGACACTGAAGCTTTCTTT. Encoded protein: CASSFSRDTEAFF.